The text below deals with one T cell receptor (beta chain). Its antigen is unidentified. Germline CDR1 SGDLS, CDR2 YYNGEE. Germline trimming cut 2 bases from V and 4 bases from J; bases unmatched to any gene: 7. This CDR3 has 15 residues. This record belongs to a study of cytomegalovirus exposure and HLA in healthy donors. General study findings and limits: Later on, analysis showed that most CMV-associated TCR beta chains appeared to be HLA-restricted.

PCR primers comprised 60 Vbeta and 13 Jbeta primers. Libraries were prepared by immunoSEQ multiplex PCR; TCRdb keeps only in-frame clonotypes and omits some of them. Of 120,000 or so clones in the sample, roughly 80% were seen once. Sequences were obtained from PBMCs. The TCR was taken from a man in his thirties or forties in good health and CMV-seropositive. The gene calls are TRBV9 and TRBJ2-5, with 8 bases identical to TRBD2. CDR3 DNA: TGTGCCAGCAGCGTTCGTCCGGGGGGGCGAGAGACCCAGTACTTC. This translates into CASSVRPGGRETQYF.